The 6 T cell receptor beta chains in this list originate from one sample, sequenced in a study of regulatory T cells in long-lasting Graves disease (dated by TCRdb to about 2021). Libraries were made using multiplex PCR. Sequencing instrument: Illumina HiSeq 4000. To build TCR beta libraries, CDR3 regions were amplified by Arm-PCR using iRepertoire HTBI primers. The raw public reads went through TCRdb reprocessing: fastp at Q25, MiXCR clone calling, in-frame beta chains kept. Identical CDR3 proteins give one entry, which carries the most common genes and DNA. The sample table records 520,000 or so distinct CDR3 sequences; around 12% of these occur just once. Approximately 9.6% of the sample lies in the top ten. The sample's time point, from its label and the paper: newly diagnosed GD, antithyroid drugs for less than 3 months. RNA was extracted from PBMCs in TRIzol for both TCR sequencing and RNA sequencing.

These data are also associated with another study on T cells in Graves' hyperthyroidism and ophthalmopathy.

The input for sequencing was peripheral blood mononuclear cells (PBMCs), taken at new diagnosis, from a patient treated with antithyroid drugs. The receptor source for this set is a woman aged 25-40 years with Graves disease. Donor details come from another sample of the same person, matched by shared clones.

The J gene is TRBJ2-1, the V gene TRBV28; 9 nucleotides match TRBD2. Germline trimming cut 6 bases from V and 0 bases from J; bases unmatched to any gene: 9. Germline V gene data show CDR1 as MDHEN and CDR2 as SYDVKM. The CDR3 consists of 17 residues. The CDR3 nucleotides read TGTGCCAGCAGCTTGGTTATAGCGGGGGCCTCCTACAATGAGCAGTTCTTC. Translated: CASSLVIAGASYNEQFF. The complete variable domain, with remaining parts taken from reference TRBV28 and TRBJ2-1, reads DVKVTQSSRYLVKRTGEKVFLECVQDMDHENMFWYRQDPGLGLRLIYFSYDVKMKEKGDIPEGYSVSREKKERFSLILESASTNQTSMYLCASSLVIAGASYNEQFFGPGTRLTVL.

A few counts support this clonotype. The chain has TRBV29-1 and TRBJ2-5, with unresolved D. The V end lost 4 bases, the J end lost 0 bases, and 21 bases lay between the germline ends. Germline lookup yields CDR1 SQVTM and CDR2 ANQGSEA. The CDR3 is 17 residues long. CDR3 bases: TGCAGCGTTGGGCTCAGAACAAGGGTCCCTCACCAAGAGACCCAGTACTTC. Its translation: CSVGLRTRVPHQETQYF. Together with reference TRBV29-1 and TRBJ2-5, the CDR3 gives the full variable domain: SAVISQKPSRDICQRGTSLTIQCQVDSQVTMMFWYRQQPGQSLTLIATANQGSEATYESGFVIDKFPISRPNLTFSTLTVSNMSPEDSSIYLCSVGLRTRVPHQETQYFGPGTRLLVL.

This clonotype showed up many times. J is TRBJ2-1 and V is TRBV12-5, with TRBD2 as a possible D gene (5 bases). The CDR3 runs to 14 residues. In germline, CDR1 is LGHNT, CDR2 FRNRAP. V was trimmed by 4 bases and J by 15 bases, leaving 22 bases between them. This chain's CDR3 is CASGSAVGGSPLFF. Written as DNA, the CDR3 is TGTGCTAGTGGTTCCGCGGTAGGTGGGAGTCCGCTGTTCTTC.

This clonotype was seen a few times. The chain combines TRBV6-2 or TRBV6-3 with TRBJ1-3, with no clear D. This CDR3 has 16 residues. The germline gives CDR1 MNHEY, CDR2 SVGEGT. V lost 0 bases to trimming and J lost 4 bases, with 13 bases between them. CDR3 sequence (DNA): TGTGCCAGCAGTTACTCGCGGGGTCTAGGAGGAAACACCATATATTTT. Translated, it gives CASSYSRGLGGNTIYF.

V usage is TRBV5-8 and J usage is TRBJ2-7, with TRBD1 matching 9 bases. The CDR3 contains 13 residues. Germline CDR1 is SGHTS and CDR2 is YDEGEE. V was pared by 5 bases and J by 7 bases, with 7 bases of the junction left unmatched. The CDR3 DNA is TGTGCCAGCAGAAGGGGACAGGGATTGGAGCAGTACTTC. This translates into CASRRGQGLEQYF.

This clonotype appeared many times. The chain links TRBV5-5 to TRBJ2-2; TRBD2 might be the D (5 bases). V was trimmed by 4 bases and J by 1 base, leaving 11 bases between them. Germline V lookup: CDR1 SGHKS, CDR2 YYEKEE (reference sequence). The CDR3 is made up of 15 amino acids. The CDR3 reads CASSPTTLNTGELFF. The CDR3 DNA follows: TGTGCCAGCAGCCCGACTACCCTGAACACCGGGGAGCTGTTTTTT.